This T cell receptor beta chain comes out of a study of cytomegalovirus exposure and HLA in healthy donors. Study details: Sequencing of approximately 190 million T cells in an earlier analysis found 90 million to 120 million unique TCR beta sequences.

Details on this clone: The antigen remains unidentified. The same CDR3 arises from other DNA sequences in this sample as well.

J was trimmed by 7 bases and V by 8 bases; bases with no gene match: 6. Germline V gene sequence: CDR1 SGHDN, CDR2 FVKESK. The CDR3 contains 14 residues. Broader study findings: Most TCR sequences were uncommon, yet certain public TCRs appeared in many donors. The study recorded 150 to 200 TCR beta chains that were cytomegalovirus-associated.

The PCR contained 60 Vbeta and 13 Jbeta primers. Clones were read by immunoSEQ multiplex PCR, and TCRdb kept only the in-frame ones, dropping some. This sample carries 120,000 or so clones, roughly 80% of them seen once, and the ten largest clones take 15% to 20%. The receptor comes from a man in his late teens or twenties in good health and CMV-seropositive. The V gene is TRBV14, the J gene TRBJ1-6, with 9 bases that match TRBD1. The sample taken for sequencing was PBMCs. The chain's CDR3 is CASERTGENSPLHF. The CDR3, as DNA: TGTGCCAGCGAGAGGACAGGGGAAAATTCACCCCTCCACTTT.